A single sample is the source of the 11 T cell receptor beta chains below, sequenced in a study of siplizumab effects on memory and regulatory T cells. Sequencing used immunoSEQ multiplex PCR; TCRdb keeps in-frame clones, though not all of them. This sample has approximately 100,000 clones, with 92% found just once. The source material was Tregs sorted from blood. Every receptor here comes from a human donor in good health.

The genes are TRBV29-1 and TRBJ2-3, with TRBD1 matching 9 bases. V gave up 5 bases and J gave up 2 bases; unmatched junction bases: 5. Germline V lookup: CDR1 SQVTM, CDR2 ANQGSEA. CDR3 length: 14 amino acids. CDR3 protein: CSVTGQGFTDTQYF. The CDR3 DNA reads TGCAGCGTTACGGGACAGGGTTTCACAGATACGCAGTATTTT.

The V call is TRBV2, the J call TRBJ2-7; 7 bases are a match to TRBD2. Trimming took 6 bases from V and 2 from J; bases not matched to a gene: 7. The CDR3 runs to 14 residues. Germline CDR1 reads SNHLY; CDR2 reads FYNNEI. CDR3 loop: CASRSGTTTYEQYF. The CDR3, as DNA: TGTGCCAGCAGATCGGGGACTACTACCTACGAGCAGTACTTC.

CDR3 amino acids: CASSRNGLGGDTQYF. The CDR3 nucleotides read TGTGCCAGCAGCCGAAACGGACTCGGGGGGGATACGCAGTATTTT. The V call is TRBV11-3, the J call TRBJ2-3; 7 positions agree with TRBD2. CDR1 is SGHNT and CDR2 is YENEEA in the germline V gene. With 5 bases clipped from V and 6 bases from J, the junction kept 11 bases outside the gene matches. CDR3 length: 15 amino acids.

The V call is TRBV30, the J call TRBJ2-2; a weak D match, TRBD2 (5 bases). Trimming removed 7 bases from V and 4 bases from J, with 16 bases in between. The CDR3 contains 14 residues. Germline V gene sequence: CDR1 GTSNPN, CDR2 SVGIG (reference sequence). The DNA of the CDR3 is TGTGCCTTAAAAGCCGGGGAAGGCACCGGGGAGCTGTTTTTT. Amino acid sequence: CALKAGEGTGELFF.

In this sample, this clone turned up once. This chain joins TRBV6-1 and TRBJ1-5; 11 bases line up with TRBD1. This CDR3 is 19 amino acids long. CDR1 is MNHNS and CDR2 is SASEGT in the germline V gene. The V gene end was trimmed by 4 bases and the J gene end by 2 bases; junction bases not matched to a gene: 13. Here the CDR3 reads CASSGAGKGTGGRNQPQHF. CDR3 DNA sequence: TGTGCCAGCAGTGGGGCGGGGAAAGGGACAGGGGGTCGCAATCAGCCCCAGCATTTT.

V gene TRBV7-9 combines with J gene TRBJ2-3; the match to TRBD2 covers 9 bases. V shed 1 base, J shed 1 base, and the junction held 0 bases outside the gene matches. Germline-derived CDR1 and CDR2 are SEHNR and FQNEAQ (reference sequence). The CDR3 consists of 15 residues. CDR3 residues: CASSLGTSGTDTQYF. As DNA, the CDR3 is TGTGCCAGCAGCTTAGGGACTAGCGGCACAGATACGCAGTATTTT.

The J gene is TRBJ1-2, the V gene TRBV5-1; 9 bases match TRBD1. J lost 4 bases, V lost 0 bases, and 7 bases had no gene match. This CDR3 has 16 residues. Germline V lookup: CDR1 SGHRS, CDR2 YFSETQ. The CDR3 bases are TGCGCCAGCAGCTTGGTAGCGACAGGGGGACTCTATGGCTACACCTTC. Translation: CASSLVATGGLYGYTF.

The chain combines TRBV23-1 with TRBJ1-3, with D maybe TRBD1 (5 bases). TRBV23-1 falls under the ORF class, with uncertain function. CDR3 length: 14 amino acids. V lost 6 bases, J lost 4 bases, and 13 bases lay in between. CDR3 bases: TGCGCCAGCAGGCCTGGGGGGTTAGGAAACACCATATATTTT. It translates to CASRPGGLGNTIYF.

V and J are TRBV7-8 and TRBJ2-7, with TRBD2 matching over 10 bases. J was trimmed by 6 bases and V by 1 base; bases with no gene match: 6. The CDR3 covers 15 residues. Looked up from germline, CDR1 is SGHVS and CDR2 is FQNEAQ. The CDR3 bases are TGTGCCAGCAGCTTAGTATTACTAGCGGGAAGCGAGCAGTACTTC. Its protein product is CASSLVLLAGSEQYF.

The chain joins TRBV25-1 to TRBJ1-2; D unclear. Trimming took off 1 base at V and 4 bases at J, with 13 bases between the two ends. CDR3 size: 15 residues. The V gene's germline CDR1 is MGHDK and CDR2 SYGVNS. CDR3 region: CASSESLGGLYGYTF. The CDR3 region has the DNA TGTGCCAGCAGTGAATCTCTCGGTGGGCTCTATGGCTACACCTTC.

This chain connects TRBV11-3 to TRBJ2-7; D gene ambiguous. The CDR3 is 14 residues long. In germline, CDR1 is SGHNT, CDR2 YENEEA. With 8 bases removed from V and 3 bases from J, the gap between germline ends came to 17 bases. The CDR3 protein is CASEATPPGYEQYF. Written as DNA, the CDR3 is TGTGCCAGCGAGGCCACCCCCCCAGGCTACGAGCAGTACTTC.